These T cell receptor beta chains were read from a single sample in a study of blood T cell repertoires in COVID-19. Assay used: immunoSEQ multiplex PCR; TCRdb lists only in-frame clones, some missing. The profile shows under 100,000 clones, roughly 80% of them singletons. The sequenced material came from peripheral blood. The receptor set was obtained from an elderly man with active or convalescent COVID-19. The CDR3 runs from the conserved cysteine through the conserved F or W. A D gene is named only where the DNA matches it firmly. Clone size is not always given. Where it is, it says once, few, many or a class for expanded clones.

TRBV7-9	-	TRBJ1-3	-	CASSSSSGNTIYF	TGTGCCAGCAGCTCCAGCTCTGGAAACACCATATATTTT
TRBV9	TRBD1	TRBJ1-6	few	CASSAGTGVNSPLHF	TGTGCCAGCAGCGCAGGGACAGGGGTAAACTCACCCCTCCACTTT
TRBV10-3	TRBD1	TRBJ1-1	-	CAISGTGGENTEAFF	TGTGCCATCAGCGGGACAGGGGGCGAGAACACTGAAGCTTTCTTT
TRBV2	-	TRBJ2-6	once	CASSQGWSAGANVLTF	TGTGCCAGCAGTCAAGGGTGGTCAGCTGGGGCCAACGTCCTGACTTTC
TRBV5-1	TRBD2	TRBJ2-1	few	CASSWTSGYNEQFF	TGCGCCAGCAGCTGGACTAGCGGTTACAATGAGCAGTTCTTC
TRBV4-2	TRBD2	TRBJ2-1	once	CASSLSRLAENNEQFF	TGTGCCAGCAGCCTGAGTAGACTAGCGGAGAACAATGAGCAGTTCTTC
TRBV15	-	TRBJ1-2	-	CATSRDMASVGYGYTF	TGTGCCACCAGCAGAGATATGGCAAGCGTTGGCTATGGCTACACCTTC
TRBV28	-	TRBJ2-1	-	CASSLYRTYNEQFF	TGTGCCAGCAGTCTCTACAGGACCTACAATGAGCAGTTCTTC
TRBV11-1	-	TRBJ2-5	-	CASSLDRFRETQYF	TGTGCCAGCAGCTTAGACAGGTTCCGGGAGACCCAGTACTTC
TRBV6-4	TRBD2	TRBJ2-1	-	CASSDSWTSVDEQFF	TGTGCCAGCAGTGACTCTTGGACTAGCGTAGATGAGCAGTTCTTC
TRBV10-2	-	TRBJ1-3	-	CASSTGNQNTIYF	TGCGCCAGCTCCACAGGGAACCAAAACACCATATATTTT
TRBV5-5	-	TRBJ1-2	-	CASSSEAGYGYTF	TGTGCCAGCAGTTCGGAGGCCGGGTATGGCTACACCTTC
TRBV7-9	-	TRBJ2-5	-	CASSLTGIRQVGTQYF	TGTGCCAGCAGCCTCACCGGGATTCGACAGGTTGGGACCCAGTACTTC
TRBV2	-	TRBJ1-3	-	CASRTGHLPYF	TGTGCCAGCAGAACCGGACATCTTCCCTATTTT
TRBV27	-	TRBJ1-5	-	CATRQAGSNQPQHF	TGTGCCACTCGCCAGGCGGGATCCAATCAGCCCCAGCATTTT
TRBV5-1	TRBD1	TRBJ1-4	few	CASSDLTGGSEKLFF	TGCGCCAGCAGCGACCTGACAGGGGGCTCCGAAAAACTGTTTTTT
TRBV9	-	TRBJ1-3	-	CASSVGGGSGNTIYF	TGTGCCAGCAGCGTAGGCGGGGGATCTGGAAACACCATATATTTT
TRBV5-1	TRBD1	TRBJ1-6	-	CASSLYTGGDNSPLHF	TGCGCCAGCAGCTTATATACAGGGGGCGATAATTCACCCCTCCACTTT
TRBV6-5	TRBD2	TRBJ2-3	few	CASSYEAGKTDTQYF	TGTGCCAGCAGTTACGAAGCGGGGAAAACAGATACGCAGTATTTT
TRBV3-1/TRBV3-2	TRBD2	TRBJ2-5	-	CASSQNTGLAGGGQETQYF	TGTGCCAGCAGCCAGAACACCGGACTAGCGGGAGGAGGGCAAGAGACCCAGTACTTC
TRBV7-8	-	TRBJ2-2	-	CASSLRGRGSGPNTGELFF	TGTGCCAGCAGCTTACGCGGCAGGGGATCGGGGCCTAACACCGGGGAGCTGTTTTTT
TRBV5-1	-	TRBJ1-6	-	CASSSVTRDSPLHF	TGCGCCAGCAGCTCAGTAACGAGGGATTCACCCCTCCACTTT
TRBV30	-	TRBJ1-4	-	CAWSTTGFGEKLFF	TGTGCCTGGAGTACGACAGGATTTGGTGAAAAACTGTTTTTT
TRBV3-1/TRBV3-2	-	TRBJ2-4	-	CASSQRGTKNIQYF	TGTGCCAGCAGCCAACGGGGGACCAAAAACATTCAGTACTTC
TRBV21-1	-	TRBJ2-1	few	CASSKGSRYNEQFF	TGTGCCAGCAGCAAAGGGTCCAGATACAATGAGCAGTTCTTC
TRBV5-1	-	TRBJ1-3	-	CASSLVSPSSGNTIYF	TGCGCCAGCAGCTTGGTGTCTCCTAGCTCTGGAAACACCATATATTTT
TRBV5-1	-	TRBJ2-1	few	CASSFFGQGGLAYNEQFF	TGCGCCAGCAGCTTTTTCGGACAGGGAGGGCTTGCCTACAATGAGCAGTTCTTC
TRBV6-1	TRBD1	TRBJ1-5	-	CASSEAYPDRGKTQPQHF	TGTGCCAGCAGTGAAGCTTATCCGGACAGGGGAAAAACTCAGCCCCAGCATTTT
TRBV28	-	TRBJ1-6	-	CASSHRQDPFKGYNSPLHF	TGTGCCAGCAGCCACAGACAGGACCCATTTAAGGGGTATAATTCACCCCTCCACTTT
TRBV2	TRBD1	TRBJ1-2	-	CASSEGGDRSYGYTF	TGTGCCAGCAGTGAAGGGGGGGACAGGAGCTATGGCTACACCTTC
TRBV9	-	TRBJ2-2	-	CASSVRGTGELFF	TGTGCCAGCAGCGTCAGGGGAACCGGGGAGCTGTTTTTT
TRBV7-8	TRBD1	TRBJ2-2	-	CATRRDRLSGELFF	TGTGCCACCCGCCGGGACAGGTTATCCGGGGAGCTGTTTTTT
TRBV11-2	TRBD1	TRBJ1-1	-	CASRNARGTGNTEAFF	TGTGCCAGCAGGAATGCCCGTGGGACAGGGAACACTGAAGCTTTCTTT
TRBV27	TRBD1	TRBJ1-5	-	CASSPPGQEVPQPQHF	TGTGCCAGCAGTCCACCCGGACAGGAGGTGCCTCAGCCCCAGCATTTT
TRBV7-2	TRBD1	TRBJ2-2	-	CASSFNRGTGELFF	TGTGCCAGCAGTTTCAACAGGGGGACCGGGGAGCTGTTTTTT
TRBV5-1	TRBD1	TRBJ1-1	-	CASSLSPGQGSGTEAFF	TGCGCCAGCAGCTTGTCTCCGGGACAGGGCAGTGGCACTGAAGCTTTCTTT
TRBV5-1	-	TRBJ1-6	-	CASSLTGFNSPLHF	TGCGCCAGCAGCCTTACAGGGTTCAATTCACCCCTCCACTTT
TRBV7-9	TRBD2	TRBJ2-1	-	CASSDGTKSYNEQFF	TGTGCCAGCAGCGACGGGACTAAGTCCTACAATGAGCAGTTCTTC
TRBV19	TRBD2	TRBJ2-4	once	CASSRSVAGGSKNIQYF	TGTGCCAGTAGCCGAAGTGTAGCGGGGGGTTCCAAAAACATTCAGTACTTC
TRBV6-5	-	TRBJ1-1	few	CASTKPPGDTEAFF	TGTGCCAGCACCAAACCTCCCGGGGACACTGAAGCTTTCTTT
TRBV30	TRBD1	TRBJ1-3	-	CAWSRQGPDTIYF	TGTGCCTGGAGTCGACAGGGTCCGGACACCATATATTTT
TRBV5-1	TRBD1	TRBJ2-3	few	CASSGTAGTDTQYF	TGCGCCAGCAGCGGGACAGCCGGCACAGATACGCAGTATTTT
TRBV4-1	TRBD1	TRBJ2-5	-	CASSQSRGLIGGTQYF	TGCGCCAGCAGCCAATCGAGGGGGCTTATCGGAGGGACCCAGTACTTC
TRBV7-9	-	TRBJ2-1	-	CASSLAGSYNEQFF	TGTGCCAGCAGCTTAGCCGGGTCCTACAATGAGCAGTTCTTC
TRBV7-2	-	TRBJ2-1	-	CASSTQLGSPTNEQFF	TGTGCCAGCAGCACCCAACTAGGTTCCCCGACCAATGAGCAGTTCTTC
TRBV6-6	-	TRBJ1-5	-	CASSSGPTPQHF	TGTGCCAGCAGTTCCGGTCCCACGCCCCAGCATTTT
TRBV20-1	-	TRBJ1-2	-	CSARVGGGYTF	TGCAGTGCTAGAGTCGGGGGTGGCTACACCTTC
TRBV5-1	TRBD1	TRBJ2-3	-	CASSLAGGTGSDTQYF	TGCGCCAGCAGCCTAGCCGGCGGGACAGGGTCCGATACGCAGTATTTT
TRBV5-8	-	TRBJ1-5	few	CASSLVGGDQPQHF	TGTGCCAGCAGTCTCGTCGGAGGAGATCAGCCCCAGCATTTT
TRBV18	-	TRBJ2-5	-	CASSPNTGVETQYF	TGTGCCAGCTCACCAAATACCGGGGTTGAGACCCAGTACTTC
TRBV9	-	TRBJ2-3	-	CASSVFVSTDTQYF	TGTGCCAGCAGCGTATTTGTAAGCACAGATACGCAGTATTTT
TRBV19	TRBD1	TRBJ1-5	-	CASSPPGQGNQPQHF	TGTGCCAGTAGTCCCCCCGGACAGGGGAATCAGCCCCAGCATTTT
TRBV2	-	TRBJ2-2	-	CASSTQGVGTGELFF	TGTGCCAGCAGTACACAGGGTGTTGGGACCGGGGAGCTGTTTTTT
TRBV11-3	-	TRBJ1-2	-	CASSLGRDNYGYTF	TGTGCCAGCAGCTTGGGCAGGGATAACTATGGCTACACCTTC